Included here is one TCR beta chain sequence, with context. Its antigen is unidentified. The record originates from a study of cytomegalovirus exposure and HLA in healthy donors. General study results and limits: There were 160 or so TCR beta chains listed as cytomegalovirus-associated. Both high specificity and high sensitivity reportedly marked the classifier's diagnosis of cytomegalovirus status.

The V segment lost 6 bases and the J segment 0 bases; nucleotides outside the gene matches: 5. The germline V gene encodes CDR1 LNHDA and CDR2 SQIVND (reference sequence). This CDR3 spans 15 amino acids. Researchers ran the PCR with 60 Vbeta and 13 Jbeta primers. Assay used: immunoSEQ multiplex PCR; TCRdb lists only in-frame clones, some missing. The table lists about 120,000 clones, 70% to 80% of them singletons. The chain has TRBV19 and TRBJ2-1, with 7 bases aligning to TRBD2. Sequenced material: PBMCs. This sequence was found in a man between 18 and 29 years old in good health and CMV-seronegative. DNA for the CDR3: TGTGCCAGTAGGAGAGCGGGGAGCTCCTACAATGAGCAGTTCTTC. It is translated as CASRRAGSSYNEQFF.